These T cell receptor beta chains were read from a single sample in a study of pediatric ulcerative colitis. Measured with immunoSEQ multiplex PCR; TCRdb has only the in-frame clones, and not every one. Altogether under 50,000 clones are present, about four fifths being singletons, with the ten largest covering about 4%. Input material: gut tissue. The origin of the receptors is a girl aged 10 to 17 with moderate ulcerative colitis. CDR3s include the opening cysteine and the closing phenylalanine or tryptophan. The D gene is left open where the match is weak. Some rows mark clone size as missing; the rest say once, few, many or name a class of expanded clone.

clone_size	v_call	d_call	j_call	cdr3_aa	cdr3_nt
.	TRBV29-1	.	TRBJ2-7	CSVEDPGEQYF	TGCAGCGTTGAAGATCCTGGGGAGCAGTACTTC
.	TRBV2	.	TRBJ1-1	CASSNPGYTEAFF	TGTGCCAGCAGTAATCCAGGGTACACTGAAGCTTTCTTT
.	TRBV30	TRBD2	TRBJ2-2	CAWSQIAGGPEVGELFF	TGTGCCTGGAGCCAGATAGCGGGAGGGCCGGAGGTCGGGGAGCTGTTTTTT
.	TRBV19	.	TRBJ2-7	CASSITGGIYEQYF	TGTGCCAGTAGTATAACAGGAGGGATCTACGAGCAGTACTTC
.	TRBV12-5	.	TRBJ1-2	CASGLVLGTYGYTF	TGTGCTAGTGGTTTGGTGCTCGGCACCTATGGCTACACCTTC
.	TRBV18	.	TRBJ2-5	CASSPLRGEAETQYF	TGTGCCAGCTCACCCCTGAGGGGAGAGGCGGAGACCCAGTACTTC
.	TRBV15	.	TRBJ1-3	CATSSDLGDSGNTIYF	TGTGCCACCAGCAGTGATCTTGGAGACTCTGGAAACACCATATATTTT
once	TRBV18	.	TRBJ1-2	CASSPTATAGYTF	TGTGCCAGCTCACCAACCGCCACCGCGGGCTACACCTTC
.	TRBV5-1	TRBD1	TRBJ2-7	CASRRQGALDEQYF	TGCGCCAGCAGGAGACAGGGGGCCCTGGACGAGCAGTACTTC
.	TRBV10-3	TRBD2	TRBJ2-3	CAIGSGSTDTQYF	TGTGCCATCGGTAGCGGGAGCACAGATACGCAGTATTTT
.	TRBV27	.	TRBJ1-1	CASSRWGTEAFF	TGTGCCAGCAGTCGGTGGGGCACTGAAGCTTTCTTT
.	TRBV9	.	TRBJ2-7	CASSVGWGSSYEQYF	TGTGCCAGCAGCGTAGGCTGGGGAAGCTCCTACGAGCAGTACTTC
.	TRBV19	.	TRBJ1-3	CASSIGRSSGNTIYF	TGTGCCAGTAGTATCGGAAGGAGCTCTGGAAACACCATATATTTT
once	TRBV7-2	.	TRBJ2-1	CASSLASSAYNEQFF	TGTGCCAGCAGCTTAGCGTCATCTGCCTACAATGAGCAGTTCTTC
.	TRBV18	TRBD2	TRBJ2-1	CASSSGVNEQFF	TGTGCCAGCTCAAGCGGGGTCAATGAGCAGTTCTTC
.	TRBV5-1	.	TRBJ1-1	CASSLRGSDTEAFF	TGCGCCAGCAGCTTGCGGGGATCGGACACTGAAGCTTTCTTT
.	TRBV6-6	TRBD2	TRBJ2-7	CASKGTSGTYEQYF	TGTGCCAGCAAAGGGACTAGCGGAACCTACGAGCAGTACTTC
.	TRBV30	.	TRBJ2-3	CAWSVEAVSTDTQYF	TGTGCCTGGAGTGTAGAGGCAGTAAGCACAGATACGCAGTATTTT
.	TRBV7-3	.	TRBJ1-1	CASSGTENTEAFF	TGTGCCTCAAGCGGAACAGAAAACACTGAAGCTTTCTTT
.	TRBV2	.	TRBJ1-5	CASSEPNQPQHF	TGTGCCAGCAGTGAACCCAATCAGCCCCAGCATTTT
.	TRBV28	.	TRBJ1-4	CASTIRGNEKLFF	TGTGCCAGCACCATTAGGGGGAATGAAAAACTGTTTTTT
.	TRBV5-4	TRBD1	TRBJ1-2	CASSPDRVRGYTF	TGTGCCAGCAGCCCGGACAGGGTCCGGGGCTACACCTTC
.	TRBV15	.	TRBJ1-2	CATSRDGHGLYGYTF	TGTGCCACCAGCAGAGATGGGCACGGGCTTTATGGCTACACCTTC
.	TRBV4-1	TRBD2	TRBJ2-7	CASSRTSGRAYEQYF	TGCGCCAGCAGCCGGACTAGCGGGAGGGCCTACGAGCAGTACTTC
.	TRBV28	.	TRBJ2-1	CASSFHRFYNEQFF	TGTGCCAGCAGTTTTCACAGGTTCTACAATGAGCAGTTCTTC
.	TRBV27	.	TRBJ2-1	CASKGGNPSNEQFF	TGTGCCAGCAAGGGCGGGAACCCCTCCAATGAGCAGTTCTTC
.	TRBV19	.	TRBJ2-1	CASSVTGSISYNEQFF	TGTGCCAGTAGTGTTACAGGGTCTATCTCCTACAATGAGCAGTTCTTC
.	TRBV5-1	TRBD1	TRBJ1-4	CASSASGGPNEKLFF	TGCGCCAGCAGCGCTTCAGGGGGCCCTAATGAAAAACTGTTTTTT
.	TRBV27	TRBD2	TRBJ2-3	CASSLLAGALASTDTQYF	TGTGCCAGCAGTTTACTAGCGGGGGCGCTGGCTAGCACAGATACGCAGTATTTT
.	TRBV14	.	TRBJ2-2	CASSHARAGAGELFF	TGTGCCAGCAGCCACGCCAGGGCCGGAGCCGGGGAGCTGTTTTTT
.	TRBV30	.	TRBJ2-1	CAWRLIGEQFF	TGTGCCTGGAGGTTGATTGGTGAGCAGTTCTTC
.	TRBV5-1	TRBD1	TRBJ2-2	CASSWTGPGELFF	TGCGCCAGCAGCTGGACAGGGCCCGGGGAGCTGTTTTTT
.	TRBV2	.	TRBJ1-4	CASSPLVATNEKLFF	TGTGCCAGCAGTCCCCTAGTCGCAACTAATGAAAAACTGTTTTTT
.	TRBV19	TRBD1	TRBJ1-1	CASFLQGAPGYTEAFF	TGTGCCAGTTTTTTACAGGGGGCGCCGGGGTACACTGAAGCTTTCTTT
.	TRBV19	.	TRBJ1-2	CASSITGQKLYGYTF	TGTGCCAGTAGTATAACCGGACAGAAGCTCTATGGCTACACCTTC
.	TRBV19	.	TRBJ1-5	CASTWGSNQPQHF	TGTGCCAGTACCTGGGGTAGCAATCAGCCCCAGCATTTT
.	TRBV5-6	.	TRBJ2-7	CASSGGRISEYF	TGTGCCAGCAGCGGGGGACGGATATCGGAGTACTTC
.	TRBV4-3	TRBD1	TRBJ2-7	CASSQESQDRAYEQYF	TGCGCCAGCAGCCAAGAATCCCAGGACAGGGCCTACGAGCAGTACTTC
.	TRBV4-3	TRBD1	TRBJ1-4	CASSRTGASIRPNEKLFF	TGCGCCAGCAGCCGGACAGGGGCGAGCATTAGGCCTAATGAAAAACTGTTTTTT
.	TRBV5-1	.	TRBJ2-3	CASSLGSGLLRDTQYF	TGCGCCAGCAGCTTGGGTAGCGGTTTGTTAAGAGATACGCAGTATTTT
.	TRBV4-3	.	TRBJ2-1	CASSQETHLSYNEQFF	TGCGCCAGCAGCCAAGAAACACACCTCTCCTACAATGAGCAGTTCTTC
.	TRBV10-3	TRBD1	TRBJ2-1	CATSGRTGGSSEQFF	TGTGCCACCTCAGGTCGGACAGGGGGTTCCAGTGAGCAGTTCTTC
.	TRBV19	.	TRBJ2-1	CASSITSGLAQNEQFF	TGTGCCAGTAGTATTACTTCTGGTCTCGCCCAGAATGAGCAGTTCTTC
.	TRBV27	.	TRBJ2-7	CASSLASSYEQYF	TGTGCCAGCAGTTTGGCCTCTTCCTACGAGCAGTACTTC
.	TRBV19	.	TRBJ2-1	CASSISPATYNEQFF	TGTGCCAGTAGTATCTCCCCGGCTACCTACAATGAGCAGTTCTTC
.	TRBV4-2	.	TRBJ2-2	CASSQAAGANTGELFF	TGTGCCAGCAGCCAAGCCGCCGGGGCGAACACCGGGGAGCTGTTTTTT
once	TRBV30	.	TRBJ1-1	CAWIARLTLIGTEAFF	TGTGCCTGGATTGCCCGACTTACCCTTATTGGAACTGAAGCTTTCTTT
.	TRBV5-8	.	TRBJ1-5	CASSLEPGQQIYSNQPQHF	TGTGCCAGCAGCTTGGAACCAGGGCAACAGATTTATAGCAATCAGCCCCAGCATTTT
.	TRBV27	TRBD2	TRBJ2-1	CASSFRAGGPVGEQFF	TGTGCCAGCAGTTTCCGGGCGGGGGGGCCGGTTGGTGAGCAGTTCTTC
.	TRBV30	.	TRBJ1-5	CAWSLGGPGQPQHF	TGTGCCTGGAGTCTTGGTGGGCCCGGGCAGCCCCAGCATTTT
.	TRBV4-2	TRBD2	TRBJ2-3	CASSQASGLADRYLTDTQYF	TGTGCCAGCAGCCAAGCCTCCGGACTAGCGGACCGTTACCTCACAGATACGCAGTATTTT
.	TRBV7-2	.	TRBJ2-1	CASSGRRNEQFF	TGTGCCAGCAGCGGGCGGAGGAATGAGCAGTTCTTC
.	TRBV7-9	.	TRBJ2-1	CASSLVQVHEQFF	TGTGCCAGCAGCTTAGTTCAAGTGCATGAGCAGTTCTTC
.	TRBV23-1	.	TRBJ2-7	CASSPRGGRLSEQYF	TGCGCCAGCAGCCCCCGTGGGGGGCGCCTTTCCGAGCAGTACTTC
.	TRBV28	TRBD1	TRBJ2-1	CASTTGARFFGEQFF	TGTGCCAGCACCACAGGGGCGCGGTTCTTTGGTGAGCAGTTCTTC
.	TRBV30	.	TRBJ2-1	CAWRTGSSYNEQFF	TGTGCCTGGAGGACGGGTAGCTCCTACAATGAGCAGTTCTTC
.	TRBV6-5	.	TRBJ1-2	CASRTSGDNYGYTF	TGTGCCAGCAGAACTTCAGGGGACAACTATGGCTACACCTTC
once	TRBV7-9	.	TRBJ1-1	CASSRIGAYEAFF	TGTGCCAGCAGCCGTATAGGGGCTTATGAAGCTTTCTTT
once	TRBV11-2	.	TRBJ2-1	CASSEGLLPREQFF	TGTGCCAGCAGCGAGGGACTCCTCCCCCGTGAGCAGTTCTTC